The TCR beta chain under discussion was sequenced for a study of T cells in localized non-small cell lung cancer. Points from the study as a whole: It was uninvolved adjacent lung that showed the highest T cell clonality, exceeding tumor.

In the case of this clone: Its antigen is not known.

In germline, CDR1 is LGHNT, CDR2 FRNRAP. The ends were cut back, 1 base at V and 6 bases at J, with 9 bases in the middle. The CDR3 is 14 residues long. The repertoire was sequenced with immunoSEQ multiplex PCR; TCRdb's copy has only in-frame clones and lacks some. The repertoire holds 1,000 or so clones, with approximately 34% as singletons. The sequence derives from a woman aged 35-75 years with stage II squamous cell lung carcinoma. The specimen comprised normal lung tissue next to the tumor, sampled before any cancer treatment. This rearrangement joins TRBV12-5 to TRBJ2-2; TRBD2 is a possible D gene (5 bases). The DNA for the CDR3 is TGTGCTAGTGGTTTGGCCGGGGTCCCCGGGGAGCTGTTTTTT. This codes for CASGLAGVPGELFF.